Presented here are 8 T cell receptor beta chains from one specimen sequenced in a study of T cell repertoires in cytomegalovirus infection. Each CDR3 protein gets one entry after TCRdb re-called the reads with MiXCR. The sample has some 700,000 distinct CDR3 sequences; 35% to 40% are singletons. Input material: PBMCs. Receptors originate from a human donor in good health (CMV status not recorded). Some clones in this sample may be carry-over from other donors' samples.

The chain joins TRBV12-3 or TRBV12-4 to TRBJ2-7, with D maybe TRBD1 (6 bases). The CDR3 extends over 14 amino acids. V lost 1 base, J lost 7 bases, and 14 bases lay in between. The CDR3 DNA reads TGTGCCAGCAGTTTAGGCCAGGGGATGGGTGAGCAGTACTTC. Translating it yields CASSLGQGMGEQYF.

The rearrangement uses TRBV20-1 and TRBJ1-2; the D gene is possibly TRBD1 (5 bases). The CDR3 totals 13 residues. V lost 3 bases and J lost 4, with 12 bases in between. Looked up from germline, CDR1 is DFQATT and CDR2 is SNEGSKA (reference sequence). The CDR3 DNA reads TGCAGTGCTAGTAATATAGACAGCTATGGCTACACCTTC. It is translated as CSASNIDSYGYTF.

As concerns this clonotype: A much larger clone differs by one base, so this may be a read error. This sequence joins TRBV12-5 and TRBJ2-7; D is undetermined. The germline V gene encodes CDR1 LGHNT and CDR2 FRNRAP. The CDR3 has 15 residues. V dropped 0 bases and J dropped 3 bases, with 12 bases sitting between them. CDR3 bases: TGTGCTAGTGGTTTGGTACGGCTAGTAGTCTACGAGCAGTACTTC. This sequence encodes CASGLVRLVVYEQYF.

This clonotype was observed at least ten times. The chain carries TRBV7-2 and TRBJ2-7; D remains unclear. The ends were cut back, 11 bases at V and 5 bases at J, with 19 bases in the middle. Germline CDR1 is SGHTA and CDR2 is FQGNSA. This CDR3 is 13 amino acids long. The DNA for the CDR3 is TGTGCCTCAAGGGTTCAAATCGCCCACGAGCAGTACTTC. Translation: CASRVQIAHEQYF. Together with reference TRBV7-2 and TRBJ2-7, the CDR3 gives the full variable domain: GAGVSQSPSNKVTEKGKDVELRCDPISGHTALYWYRQSLGQGLEFLIYFQGNSAPDKSGLPSDRFSAERTGGSVSTLTIQRTQQEDSAVYLCASRVQIAHEQYFGPGTRLTVT.

The CDR3 loop reads CASSLVPTGEETQYF. CDR3 DNA: TGTGCCAGCAGTTTAGTCCCGACAGGGGAAGAGACCCAGTACTTC. The chain recombines TRBV28 with TRBJ2-5, with TRBD1 matching over 8 bases. This CDR3 region has 15 residues. V shed 2 bases and J 3 bases; nucleotides not matched to a gene: 5. Germline-derived CDR1 and CDR2 are MDHEN and SYDVKM.

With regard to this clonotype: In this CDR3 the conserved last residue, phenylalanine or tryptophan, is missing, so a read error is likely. The CDR3 DNA is TGCGCCAGCAGCTTGGACGGGGACAGCCGCTCTGGAAACACCATATATTTG. Protein product: CASSLDGDSRSGNTIYL. The chain carries TRBV5-1 and TRBJ1-3; 7 bases line up with TRBD1. V was pared by 0 bases and J by 0 bases, with 6 bases of the junction left unmatched. Per the germline V gene, CDR1 is SGHRS and CDR2 is YFSETQ. The CDR3 covers 17 residues.

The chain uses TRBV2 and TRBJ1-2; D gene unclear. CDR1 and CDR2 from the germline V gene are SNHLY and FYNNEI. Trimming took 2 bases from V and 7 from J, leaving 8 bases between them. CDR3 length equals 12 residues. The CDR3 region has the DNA TGTGCCAGCAGTGAACTCATGGGTGGCTACACCTTC. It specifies CASSELMGGYTF.

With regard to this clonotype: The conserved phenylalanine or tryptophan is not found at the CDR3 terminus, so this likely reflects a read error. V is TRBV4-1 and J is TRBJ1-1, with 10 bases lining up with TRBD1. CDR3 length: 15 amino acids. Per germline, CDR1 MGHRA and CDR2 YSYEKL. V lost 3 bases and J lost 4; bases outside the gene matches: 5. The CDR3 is CASSHPGQGITEAFV. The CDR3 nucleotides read TGCGCCAGCAGCCACCCGGGACAGGGGATCACTGAAGCTTTCGTT.